Given below is one T cell receptor (beta chain) in context. Its antigen is still unknown. This record comes from a study of Tregs in tolerant kidney transplant recipients. Findings and caveats of the study: This study did not directly address biological reproducibility. The small number of patients limits these findings pending further validation.

Germline assignment: CDR1 MGHRA and CDR2 YSYEKL. The CDR3 length is 13 residues. The V gene lost 2 bases and the J gene lost 7 bases, with 12 bases spanning the gap. Clones were read by immunoSEQ multiplex PCR, and TCRdb kept only the in-frame ones, dropping some. The table includes tens of thousands of clones, less than 90% detected once. Sequenced material: CD4+ T cells from blood. The chain joins TRBV4-1 to TRBJ2-7, with a tentative D call TRBD2 (5 bases). The source of this sequence is a human donor in good health. CDR3 residues: CASSQWVRGEQYF. The CDR3, as DNA: TGCGCCAGCAGCCAATGGGTACGGGGTGAGCAGTACTTC.